One sample yielded the 22 T cell receptor beta chains listed below, sequenced in a study of shared clonotypes between healthy human individuals. Sequenced by immunoSEQ multiplex PCR; TCRdb stores in-frame clones only, minus some. The sample lists 1,500,000 or so clones; approximately 97% were seen once. The sample taken for sequencing was naive CD4+ T cells sorted from blood. As to subset: CD45RA+ positively selected. All receptors derive from a man in his thirties or forties in good health.

This clone was counted once. The rearrangement uses TRBV4-3 and TRBJ1-1, with 8 bases fitting TRBD1. CDR3 length: 16 residues. In germline, CDR1 is LGHNA, CDR2 YSLEER. Trimming cost V 4 bases and J 2 bases; bases outside gene matches: 9. Here the CDR3 DNA reads TGCGCCAGCAGCCTTGTCAGGGGGCTTCTTAACACTGAAGCTTTCTTT. Its translation is CASSLVRGLLNTEAFF.

The chain couples TRBV18 to TRBJ1-2; 7 positions agree with TRBD1. This CDR3 spans 15 amino acids. V was clipped by 5 bases and J by 4 bases; unmatched bases: 10. Germline values: CDR1 KGHSH, CDR2 LQKENI. The CDR3 nucleotides are TGTGCCAGCTCAAACGACAGGGTACAACTCTATGGCTACACCTTC. Protein sequence: CASSNDRVQLYGYTF.

The rearrangement links TRBV5-1 to TRBJ2-7, with D possibly being TRBD2 (6 bases). Germline V gene data show CDR1 as SGHRS and CDR2 as YFSETQ. V was clipped by 0 bases and J by 2 bases, with 12 bases between them. The CDR3 sequence is 15 residues long. The CDR3 loop reads CASSLDVGLTYEQYF. The DNA of the CDR3 is TGCGCCAGCAGCTTGGACGTGGGACTGACCTACGAGCAGTACTTC.

V is TRBV7-3 and J is TRBJ2-1; 8 positions match TRBD1. This CDR3 region has 19 residues. J lost 7 bases, V lost 5 bases, and 22 bases had no gene match. From germline, CDR1 is SGHTA and CDR2 FQGTGA. The CDR3 loop is CASSRAQGAPGLPPNEQFF. The DNA for the CDR3 is TGTGCCAGCAGCCGGGCCCAGGGGGCCCCGGGCCTCCCACCGAATGAGCAGTTCTTC.

V usage is TRBV7-2 and J usage is TRBJ2-1, with 10 bases lining up with TRBD2. The CDR3 has 14 amino acids. V lost 4 bases, J lost 6 bases, and 3 bases stayed unmatched. CDR1 is SGHTA, CDR2 FQGNSA, per germline. In DNA form, the CDR3 reads TGTGCCAGCAGCTATAGGACTAGCGGCAATGAGCAGTTCTTC. It encodes CASSYRTSGNEQFF. The whole variable domain, filled in from reference TRBV7-2 and TRBJ2-1, reads GAGVSQSPSNKVTEKGKDVELRCDPISGHTALYWYRQSLGQGLEFLIYFQGNSAPDKSGLPSDRFSAERTGGSVSTLTIQRTQQEDSAVYLCASSYRTSGNEQFFGPGTRLTVL.

The genes are TRBV4-1 and TRBJ2-7, with 7 bases matching TRBD1. The V segment lost 3 bases and the J segment 6 bases; nucleotides outside the gene matches: 14. The germline gives CDR1 MGHRA, CDR2 YSYEKL. This CDR3 is 16 amino acids long. The CDR3 coding sequence is TGCGCCAGCAGCCACCAAAAACAGGGGTTCTTACGCGAGCAGTACTTC. Translating gives CASSHQKQGFLREQYF.

The rearrangement joins TRBV30 to TRBJ2-3, with 12 nucleotides matching TRBD2. Germline loops: CDR1 GTSNPN, CDR2 SVGIG (reference sequence). J gave up 0 bases and V 4 bases, and 5 bases lay outside the gene matches. The CDR3 runs 16 residues. CDR3 nucleotides: TGTGCCTGGAAGGGTACTAGCGGGAGGAGCACAGATACGCAGTATTTT. Encoded protein: CAWKGTSGRSTDTQYF.

This clone was recorded only once. This sequence joins TRBV18 and TRBJ2-7; no clear D. The V and J ends lost 4 bases and 3 bases respectively, with 13 bases between them. The CDR3 runs 14 residues. CDR1 and CDR2 (germline): KGHSH, LQKENI. This CDR3 reads CASSQKGGSYEQYF. In DNA form, the CDR3 reads TGTGCCAGCTCACAGAAAGGCGGAAGCTACGAGCAGTACTTC.

The rearrangement joins TRBV4-3 to TRBJ2-3; TRBD2 aligns across 11 bases. The CDR3 has 17 residues. Germline V gene data show CDR1 as LGHNA and CDR2 as YSLEER. With V trimmed by 4 bases and J by 2 bases, 8 bases remained unmatched. DNA for the CDR3: TGCGCCAGCAGCCCCTCGACTAGCGGGATGTACACAGATACGCAGTATTTT. Translating gives CASSPSTSGMYTDTQYF.

In the case of this clone: Other DNA sequences in the sample encode the same CDR3. This chain connects TRBV5-1 to TRBJ2-5; tentatively, D is TRBD2 (7 bases). Germline loops: CDR1 SGHRS, CDR2 YFSETQ. The V end was cut by 2 bases, the J end by 4 bases, with 9 bases between. The CDR3 is 13 residues long. CDR3 residues: CASSFGGPETQYF. The CDR3, as DNA: TGCGCCAGCAGCTTCGGGGGGCCAGAGACCCAGTACTTC. Full variable domain (outside the CDR3, taken from reference TRBV5-1 and TRBJ2-5): KAGVTQTPRYLIKTRGQQVTLSCSPISGHRSVSWYQQTPGQGLQFLFEYFSETQRNKGNFPGRFSGRQFSNSRSEMNVSTLELGDSALYLCASSFGGPETQYFGPGTRLLVL.

The chain employs TRBV15 and TRBJ2-1, with D perhaps matching TRBD2 (7 bases). The V end was cut by 0 bases, the J end by 0 bases, with 9 bases between. The V gene's germline CDR1 is LNHNV and CDR2 YYDKDF (reference sequence). CDR3 length equals 16 residues. In DNA, the CDR3 is TGTGCCACCAGCAGAGAGCGGGGGCCCTCCTACAATGAGCAGTTCTTC. Translation gives CATSRERGPSYNEQFF.

The chain combines TRBV7-2 with TRBJ2-6, with TRBD2 matching 10 bases. The CDR3 is made up of 18 amino acids. Germline V gene lookup returns CDR1 SGHTA and CDR2 FQGNSA. V dropped 1 base and J dropped 3; count of bases not matched to a gene: 6. CDR3 sequence: CASSLVFSGRNGANVLTF. The CDR3 DNA follows: TGTGCCAGCAGCTTAGTGTTTAGCGGGAGGAATGGGGCCAACGTCCTGACTTTC.

V gene TRBV28 combines with J gene TRBJ1-5, with no clear D. From germline, CDR1 is MDHEN and CDR2 SYDVKM. Trimming took off 6 bases at V and 4 bases at J, with 10 bases between the two ends. The CDR3 contains 13 residues. In nucleotides, the CDR3 is TGTGCCAGCAGGGAGGACGGGAATCAGCCCCAGCATTTT. It encodes CASREDGNQPQHF. Combining the CDR3 with reference TRBV28 and TRBJ1-5 gives the whole variable domain DVKVTQSSRYLVKRTGEKVFLECVQDMDHENMFWYRQDPGLGLRLIYFSYDVKMKEKGDIPEGYSVSREKKERFSLILESASTNQTSMYLCASREDGNQPQHFGDGTRLSIL.

The J gene is TRBJ2-1, the V gene TRBV28; 9 nucleotides align to TRBD2. This CDR3 spans 14 amino acids. The germline CDR1 and CDR2 sequences are MDHEN and SYDVKM. The V segment lost 2 bases and the J segment 6 bases; nucleotides outside the gene matches: 2. This CDR3 is CASSLAGGPNEQFF. The DNA of the CDR3 is TGTGCCAGCAGTTTAGCGGGAGGGCCCAATGAGCAGTTCTTC.

This sequence joins TRBV10-2 and TRBJ1-5; D not certain. Trimming left V 2 bases short and J 0 bases short, with 8 bases between. The CDR3 totals 15 residues. Germline CDR1 reads WSHSY; CDR2 reads SAAADI. The CDR3 reads CASSERADSNQPQHF. The DNA of the CDR3 is TGCGCCAGCAGTGAGAGGGCGGATAGCAATCAGCCCCAGCATTTT.

CDR3 protein: CASSSRPPGTENTEAFF. The DNA of the CDR3 is TGTGCCAGCAGCTCGAGACCGCCCGGGACAGAGAACACTGAAGCTTTCTTT. V and J are TRBV5-5 and TRBJ1-1; 7 nucleotides line up with TRBD1. Unmatched junction bases numbered 12, after V lost 3 bases and J lost 1 base. The CDR3 spans 17 residues. CDR1 is SGHKS, CDR2 YYEKEE, per germline (reference sequence).

In DNA, the CDR3 is TGTGCCAGCAGTTGGACAGGGGTCGGTTCTCATGAGCAGTTCTTC. Amino acids: CASSWTGVGSHEQFF. The rearrangement uses TRBV6-5 and TRBJ2-1; 9 bases match TRBD1. V lost 4 bases, J lost 8 bases, and 9 bases stayed unmatched. CDR1 is MNHEY and CDR2 is SVGAGI in the germline V gene. The CDR3 has 15 residues.

This clone has a single count. J is TRBJ2-1 and V is TRBV29-1, with D maybe TRBD2 (5 bases). Trimming cost V 7 bases and J 0 bases, with 10 bases left between them. In germline, CDR1 is SQVTM, CDR2 ANQGSEA. The CDR3 totals 13 residues. In DNA form, the CDR3 reads TGCAGCGCCGGACTCGTCTCCTACAATGAGCAGTTCTTC. Translated: CSAGLVSYNEQFF.

The chain joins TRBV6-6 to TRBJ1-2, with a tentative D call TRBD1 (6 bases). V shed 5 bases and J shed 10 bases, with 17 bases lying between them. Germline CDR1 reads MNHNY; CDR2 reads SVGAGI (reference sequence). The CDR3 length is 13 residues. CDR3 sequence reads: CASSILGTSIYTF. The CDR3 DNA reads TGTGCCAGCAGTATACTCGGGACATCGATCTACACCTTC.

CDR3 loop: CASSDTGQYNEQFF. The DNA of the CDR3 is TGTGCCAGCAGTGACACAGGACAGTACAATGAGCAGTTCTTC. The chain uses TRBV25-1 and TRBJ2-1, with D perhaps TRBD1 (6 bases). The germline CDR1 and CDR2 sequences are MGHDK and SYGVNS. Trimming removed 3 bases from V and 4 bases from J, with 10 bases in between. The CDR3 extends over 14 amino acids. Complete variable domain (other parts from reference TRBV25-1 and TRBJ2-1): EADIYQTPRYLVIGTGKKITLECSQTMGHDKMYWYQQDPGMELHLIHYSYGVNSTEKGDLSSESTVSRIRTEHFPLTLESARPSHTSQYLCASSDTGQYNEQFFGPGTRLTVL.

The rearrangement joins TRBV11-2 to TRBJ2-7; unclear D gene. Germline lookup yields CDR1 SGHAT and CDR2 FQNNGV. The CDR3 runs 11 residues. The V and J ends lost 5 bases and 7 bases respectively, with 9 bases between them. DNA of the CDR3: TGTGCCAGCAGCCCCATGTCGGAGCAGTACTTC. Its protein is CASSPMSEQYF.

This clone was observed once. The CDR3 sequence: CASSLAFSGNTIYF. The DNA of the CDR3 is TGTGCCAGCAGCTTAGCCTTCTCTGGAAACACCATATATTTT. This chain uses TRBV11-2 with TRBJ1-3; unclear D gene. V dropped 1 base and J dropped 0 bases, with 4 bases sitting between them. Per the germline V gene, CDR1 is SGHAT and CDR2 is FQNNGV. This CDR3 is 14 amino acids long.